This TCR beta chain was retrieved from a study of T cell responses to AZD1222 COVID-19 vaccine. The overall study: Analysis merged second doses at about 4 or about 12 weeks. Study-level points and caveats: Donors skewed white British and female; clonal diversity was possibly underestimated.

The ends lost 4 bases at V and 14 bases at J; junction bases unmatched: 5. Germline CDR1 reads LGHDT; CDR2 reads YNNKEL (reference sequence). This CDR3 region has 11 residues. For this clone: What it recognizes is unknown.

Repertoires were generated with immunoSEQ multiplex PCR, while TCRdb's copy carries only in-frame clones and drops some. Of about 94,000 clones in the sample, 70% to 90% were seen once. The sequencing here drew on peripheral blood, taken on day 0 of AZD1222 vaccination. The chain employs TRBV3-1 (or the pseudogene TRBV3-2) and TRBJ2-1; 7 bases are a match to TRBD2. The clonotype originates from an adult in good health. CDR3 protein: CASSRAGEKFF. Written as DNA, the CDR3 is TGTGCCAGCAGCCGGGCGGGGGAAAAGTTCTTC.